This T cell receptor beta chain emerged from a study of identical twins. A universal primer site was created by template switching, with the cDNA bearing unique molecular identifiers. TCRdb independently ran MiXCR on the 5' RACE reads; one entry per CDR3 protein. The sample contains around 140,000 distinct CDR3 sequences, around 3.4% of which appear only once. Study outcomes and limitations: Out-of-frame sharing of TCR alpha in monozygotic twins was underestimated by models. Memory repertoires showed no such pattern, whereas abundant cord blood beta clonotypes carried fewer insertions.

Healthy Caucasian individuals made up all the donors. Germline V lookup: CDR1 SQVTM, CDR2 ANQGSEA. V was clipped by 6 bases and J by 3 bases; unmatched bases: 4. The CDR3 runs to 12 residues. This clonotype was seen at least ten times. Its antigen is unidentified. This clonotype was sampled from a man aged 18 to 30 in good health. This chain uses TRBV29-1 with TRBJ1-1; TRBD1 agrees at 7 bases. Sequencing was carried out using memory T cells sorted from blood. The CDR3 spells CSVGTAYTEAFF. CDR3 in DNA: TGCAGCGTGGGGACAGCGTACACTGAAGCTTTCTTT.